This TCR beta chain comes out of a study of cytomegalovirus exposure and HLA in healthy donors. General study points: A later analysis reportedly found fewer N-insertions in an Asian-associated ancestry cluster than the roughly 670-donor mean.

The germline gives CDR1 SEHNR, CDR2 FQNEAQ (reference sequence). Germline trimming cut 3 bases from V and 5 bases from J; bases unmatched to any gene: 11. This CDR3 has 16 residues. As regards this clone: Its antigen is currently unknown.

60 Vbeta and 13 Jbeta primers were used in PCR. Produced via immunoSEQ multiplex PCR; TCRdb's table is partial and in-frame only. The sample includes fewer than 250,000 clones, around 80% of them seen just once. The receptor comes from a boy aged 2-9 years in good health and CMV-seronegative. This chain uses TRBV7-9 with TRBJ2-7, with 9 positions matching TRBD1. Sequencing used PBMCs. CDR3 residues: CASSFIPGQGGDEQYF. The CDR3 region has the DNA TGTGCCAGCAGCTTTATACCGGGACAGGGAGGTGACGAGCAGTACTTC.